This T cell receptor beta chain came from a study of cytomegalovirus exposure and HLA in healthy donors. Per germline, CDR1 MGHDK and CDR2 SYGVNS. This CDR3 is built from 10 residues. Findings and caveats of the study: With DRB1 most and HLA-C fewest, TCR association rates differed between HLA loci in a later analysis.

Comments on this clone: Its target is not known.

PCR employed 60 Vbeta and 13 Jbeta primers. Produced via immunoSEQ multiplex PCR; TCRdb's table is partial and in-frame only. The sample yields roughly 110,000 clones, 60% to 80% seen once. This TCR came from a man younger than 35 in good health and CMV-seronegative. Sequenced sample: PBMCs. The V gene is TRBV25-1, the J gene TRBJ2-5; D remains unclear. The last part of the DNA fits TRBJ2-7 better; the J call may be wrong. CDR3 protein: CASSDLEQYF. The CDR3 DNA follows: TGTGCCAGCAGTGATCTCGAGCAGTACTTC.